The clone carrying this T cell receptor beta chain came up many times. No antigen is known for it. The source of the sample is a study of identical twins. The CDR3 sequence is 14 residues long. Trimming cost V 8 bases and J 3 bases; bases outside gene matches: 6. Findings and limits, study-wide: Modelling underestimated the level of out-of-frame TCR alpha sharing observed in monozygotic twins. Low generation probability was overrepresented in out-of-frame alpha sequences shared by twins.

A single record per CDR3 protein comes from TCRdb applying MiXCR to the 5' RACE reads. The sample carries about 260,000 distinct CDR3 sequences, approximately 7% recorded once. Every sampled donor was Caucasian and healthy. These same records also appear under a second study, on yellow fever vaccine responses in identical twins. This second study says: Reportedly, the response of twins' T cells to the vaccine seemed partly convergent, partly personalized.

Material: memory (CD45RO+) T cells sorted from blood. The chain couples TRBV12-3 or TRBV12-4 to TRBJ2-5, with 10 bases aligning to TRBD1. The sequence was collected from a woman in her late teens or twenties in good health. Written as DNA, the CDR3 is TGTGCCAGCCGATCGGACAGGGGGGAAGAGACCCAGTACTTC. The encoded protein is CASRSDRGEETQYF.